This TCR beta chain appears in the sequencing data of a study of T cell responses to AZD1222 COVID-19 vaccine. Study-wide points: Spike-specific TCR breadth and depth both grew after two AZD1222 doses. With dominance at 160-218 and 743-854, vaccine-associated CD4 TCRs spanned spike.

As for this clone: Its antigen is still unknown.

Looked up from germline, CDR1 is SGHRS and CDR2 is YFSETQ. The ends were cut back, 4 bases at V and 1 base at J, with 15 bases in the middle. This CDR3 comprises 16 residues. Sequenced by immunoSEQ multiplex PCR; TCRdb stores in-frame clones only, minus some. The sample holds approximately 150,000 clones, roughly 88% seen once. This sequence was found in an adult who received the MenACWY meningococcal vaccine as a control. The sample in question was peripheral blood, obtained 28 days after the second dose of the MenACWY control vaccine. The chain combines TRBV5-1 with TRBJ1-3; tentative D call: TRBD1 (5 bases). For the CDR3, the DNA is TGCGCCAGCAGCGGCAAGGGGAGTCTTTCTGGAAACACCATATATTTT. Its protein is CASSGKGSLSGNTIYF. Full variable domain (remainder filled in from reference TRBV5-1 and TRBJ1-3): KAGVTQTPRYLIKTRGQQVTLSCSPISGHRSVSWYQQTPGQGLQFLFEYFSETQRNKGNFPGRFSGRQFSNSRSEMNVSTLELGDSALYLCASSGKGSLSGNTIYFGEGSWLTVV.